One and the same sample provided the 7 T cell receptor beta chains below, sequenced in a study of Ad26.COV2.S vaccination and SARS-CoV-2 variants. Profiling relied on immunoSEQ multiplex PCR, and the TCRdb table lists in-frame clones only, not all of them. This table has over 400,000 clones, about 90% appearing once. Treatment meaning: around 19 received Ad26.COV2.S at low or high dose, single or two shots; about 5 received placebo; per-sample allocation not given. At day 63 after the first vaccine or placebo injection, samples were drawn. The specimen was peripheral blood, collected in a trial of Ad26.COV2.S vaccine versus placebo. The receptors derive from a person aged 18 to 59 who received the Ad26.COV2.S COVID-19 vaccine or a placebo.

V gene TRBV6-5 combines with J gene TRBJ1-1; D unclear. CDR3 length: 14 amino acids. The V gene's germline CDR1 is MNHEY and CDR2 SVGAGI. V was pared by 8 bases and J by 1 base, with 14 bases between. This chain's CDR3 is CASLPGRWNTEAFF. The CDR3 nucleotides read TGTGCCAGCCTCCCTGGCAGATGGAACACTGAAGCTTTCTTT.

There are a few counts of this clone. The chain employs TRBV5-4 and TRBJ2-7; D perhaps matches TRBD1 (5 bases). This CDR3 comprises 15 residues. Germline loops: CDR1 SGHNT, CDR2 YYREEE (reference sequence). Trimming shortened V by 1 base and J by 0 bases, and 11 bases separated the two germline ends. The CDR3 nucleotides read TGTGCCAGCAGCTTGCTTAGGGGCGCCTCCTACGAGCAGTACTTC. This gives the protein CASSLLRGASYEQYF.

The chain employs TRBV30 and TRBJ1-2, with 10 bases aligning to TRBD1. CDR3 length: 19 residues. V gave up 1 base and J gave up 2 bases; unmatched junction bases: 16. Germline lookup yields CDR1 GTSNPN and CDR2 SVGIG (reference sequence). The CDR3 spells CAWSADAIRDRGRNYGYTF. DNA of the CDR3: TGTGCCTGGAGTGCCGATGCGATCCGGGACAGGGGACGGAACTATGGCTACACCTTC.

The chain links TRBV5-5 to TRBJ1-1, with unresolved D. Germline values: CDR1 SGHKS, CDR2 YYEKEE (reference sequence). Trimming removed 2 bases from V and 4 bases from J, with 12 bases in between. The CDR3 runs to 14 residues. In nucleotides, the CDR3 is TGTGCCAGCAGCTTCGTGGAGGTGGGCACTGAAGCTTTCTTT. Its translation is CASSFVEVGTEAFF.

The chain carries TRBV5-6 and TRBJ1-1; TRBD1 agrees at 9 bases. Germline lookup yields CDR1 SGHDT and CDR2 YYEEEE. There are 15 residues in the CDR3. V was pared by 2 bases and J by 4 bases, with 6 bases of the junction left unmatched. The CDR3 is CASSLTGQGGTEAFF. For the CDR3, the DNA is TGTGCCAGCAGCTTAACGGGACAGGGTGGCACTGAAGCTTTCTTT.

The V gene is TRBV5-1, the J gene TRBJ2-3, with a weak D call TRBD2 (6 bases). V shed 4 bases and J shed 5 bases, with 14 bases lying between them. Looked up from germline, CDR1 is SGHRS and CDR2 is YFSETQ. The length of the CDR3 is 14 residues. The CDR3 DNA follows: TGCGCCAGCAGCGAGGGATCCGGGGGAGATACGCAGTATTTT. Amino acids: CASSEGSGGDTQYF.

CDR3 coding DNA: TGTGCCAGCAGCGTAGGAGGAAGCCTGAGCTCCTACGAGCAGTACTTC. It encodes CASSVGGSLSSYEQYF. The gene calls are TRBV9 and TRBJ2-7, with D uncertain. Trimming removed 0 bases at V and 0 bases at J, with 13 bases between. Per the germline V gene, CDR1 is SGDLS and CDR2 is YYNGEE. The CDR3 is 16 residues long.